Below, 18 T cell receptor beta chains from the same sample are listed, as sequenced in a study of cytomegalovirus exposure and HLA in healthy donors. Primers included in the PCR were 60 Vbeta and 13 Jbeta primers. This table comes from immunoSEQ multiplex PCR, and its TCRdb copy is limited to in-frame clones, with some not included. The sample has about 190,000 clones. Sequencing was done on a sample of PBMCs. All receptors come from a man aged 25 to 40 in good health and CMV-seronegative.

The chain combines TRBV2 with TRBJ2-7; 10 bases are shared with TRBD1. Trimming at V came to 6 bases and at J to 7 bases, leaving 9 bases not matched to a gene. Germline V gives CDR1 SNHLY, CDR2 FYNNEI. This CDR3 has 14 residues. DNA of the CDR3: TGTGCCAGCAGGAACTCCGGGACAGGGGTTGAGCAGTACTTC. Protein sequence: CASRNSGTGVEQYF.

This chain uses TRBV10-2 with TRBJ2-2; 7 nucleotides align to TRBD1. CDR1 is WSHSY and CDR2 is SAAADI in the germline V gene. The CDR3 has 14 amino acids. V trimming: 6 bases; J trimming: 3 bases; junction bases outside the gene matches: 4. CDR3 bases: TGCGCCAGCAGATCACAGGGGTACACCGGGGAGCTGTTTTTT. Protein sequence: CASRSQGYTGELFF.

This chain connects TRBV19 to TRBJ1-2; D call uncertain. The CDR3 covers 10 residues. Germline V CDR1 and CDR2: LNHDA, SQIVND (reference sequence). With 8 bases removed from V and 6 bases from J, the gap between germline ends came to 7 bases. The CDR3, as DNA: TGTGCCAGTGGGAGTAATGGCTACACCTTC. It specifies CASGSNGYTF.

V usage is TRBV9 and J usage is TRBJ2-7; 9 nucleotides agree with TRBD2. Germline CDR1 reads SGDLS; CDR2 reads YYNGEE. The V and J ends lost 0 bases and 3 bases, in that order; junction bases with no gene match: 1. The CDR3 covers 14 residues. DNA for the CDR3: TGTGCCAGCAGCGTAGCACTAGCGGGCTACGAGCAGTACTTC. Amino acids: CASSVALAGYEQYF.

J is TRBJ1-5 and V is TRBV6-1, with 8 positions matching TRBD1. The germline V gene has CDR1 MNHNS and CDR2 SASEGT. The junction had 10 bases not matched to a gene; V was cut back by 7 bases and J by 5 bases. The CDR3 loop spans 15 amino acids. The CDR3 reads CASTPTGQGDQPQHF. As DNA, the CDR3 is TGTGCCAGCACCCCGACTGGACAGGGAGATCAGCCCCAGCATTTT.

The rearrangement links TRBV18 to TRBJ2-7; D remains unclear. Looked up from germline, CDR1 is KGHSH and CDR2 is LQKENI. CDR3 length: 11 amino acids. Trimming removed 5 bases at V and 2 bases at J, with 4 bases between. CDR3 sequence reads: CASSATYEQYF. The CDR3 DNA reads as TGTGCCAGCTCAGCGACCTACGAGCAGTACTTC.

This sequence joins TRBV10-1 and TRBJ2-5, with D perhaps TRBD1 (6 bases). Germline CDR1 and CDR2: WNHNN and SYGVQD (reference sequence). The CDR3 sequence is 13 residues long. V was shortened by 6 bases and J by 2 bases, with 10 bases between the two germline ends. This CDR3 reads CASSGTPQETQYF. The CDR3, as DNA: TGCGCCAGCAGCGGGACACCTCAAGAGACCCAGTACTTC.

The chain combines TRBV2 with TRBJ2-7, with 12 bases that match TRBD2. Unmatched junction bases numbered 9, after V lost 4 bases and J lost 5 bases. Looked up from germline, CDR1 is SNHLY and CDR2 is FYNNEI. This CDR3 is built from 16 residues. CDR3 sequence (DNA): TGTGCCAGCAGTGTCCGACTAGCGGGAGTCCCCAACGAGCAGTACTTC. Encoded protein: CASSVRLAGVPNEQYF.

The rearrangement uses TRBV4-3 and TRBJ1-2; 10 nucleotides agree with TRBD1. The CDR3 runs 16 residues. The germline V gene encodes CDR1 LGHNA and CDR2 YSLEER. The trim removed 2 bases at V and 5 bases at J, leaving 8 bases unmatched. The CDR3 DNA reads as TGCGCCAGCAGCCAATCACCGGGACAGGGGAGTTATGGCTACACCTTC. It yields the protein CASSQSPGQGSYGYTF.

The V and J genes are TRBV7-3 and TRBJ2-5, with 10 bases matching TRBD2. The better agreement between TRBJ2-7 and the DNA end casts doubt on the J call. The CDR3 contains 16 residues. CDR1 and CDR2 from the germline V gene are SGHTA and FQGTGA. Written as DNA, the CDR3 is TGTGCCAGCAGCCCTAATGCGGCTAGCGGGAGCTACGAGCAGTACTTC. This gives the protein CASSPNAASGSYEQYF.

The chain uses TRBV7-9 and TRBJ2-7, with TRBD2 identical over 10 bases. The V gene end was trimmed by 6 bases and the J gene end by 2 bases; junction bases not matched to a gene: 10. The CDR3 runs 16 residues. CDR1 SEHNR and CDR2 FQNEAQ come from the germline V gene (reference sequence). The CDR3 DNA reads as TGTGCCAGCAGTACTAGCGGGACCACATCAGCCTACGAGCAGTACTTC. Translated: CASSTSGTTSAYEQYF.

J is TRBJ2-1 and V is TRBV6-6; 8 positions match TRBD2. V shed 0 bases and J 7 bases; nucleotides not matched to a gene: 5. CDR3 length equals 15 residues. Germline assignment: CDR1 MNHNY and CDR2 SVGAGI (reference sequence). The CDR3 region has the DNA TGTGCCAGCAGTTACTCGAAGTTAGCGGGGAATGAGCAGTTCTTC. It yields the protein CASSYSKLAGNEQFF.

The genes are TRBV5-8 and TRBJ1-4; 9 bases are a match to TRBD1. Germline V gives CDR1 SGHTS, CDR2 YDEGEE. J lost 0 bases, V lost 4 bases, and 7 bases had no gene match. The CDR3 extends over 17 amino acids. The CDR3 bases are TGTGCCAGCAGCGCCGGACAGGGGAGTGCAACTAATGAAAAACTGTTTTTT. Translating it yields CASSAGQGSATNEKLFF.

The rearrangement links TRBV11-1 to TRBJ2-1; 10 nucleotides align to TRBD1. The CDR3 is 14 residues long. V shed 7 bases, J shed 5 bases, and the junction held 5 bases outside the gene matches. The germline CDR1 and CDR2 sequences are SGHAT and FQDESV (reference sequence). CDR3 region: CASIRTGGNNEQFF. In nucleotides, the CDR3 is TGTGCCAGCATCAGGACAGGGGGTAACAATGAGCAGTTCTTC. The full variable domain, with the rest looked up from reference TRBV11-1 and TRBJ2-1, is EAEVAQSPRYKITEKSQAVAFWCDPISGHATLYWYRQILGQGPELLVQFQDESVVDDSQLPKDRFSAERLKGVDSTLKIQPAELGDSAMYLCASIRTGGNNEQFFGPGTRLTVL.

The chain combines TRBV27 with TRBJ1-2; 12 bases agree with TRBD1. This CDR3 is built from 14 residues. The V gene's germline CDR1 is MNHEY and CDR2 SMNVEV (reference sequence). V lost 3 bases, J lost 8 bases, and 4 bases stayed unmatched. DNA of the CDR3: TGTGCCAGCAGTTTCGGGACAGGGGGCTGGGGCTACACCTTC. Translation: CASSFGTGGWGYTF.

The chain recombines TRBV10-1 with TRBJ1-1; D call uncertain. This CDR3 contains 15 residues. CDR1 and CDR2 (germline): WNHNN, SYGVQD (reference sequence). V lost 4 bases to trimming and J lost 4 bases, with 16 bases between them. CDR3 loop: CASSASRGRVTEAFF. The DNA for the CDR3 is TGCGCCAGCAGTGCGTCTCGGGGTCGTGTCACTGAAGCTTTCTTT.

The V call is TRBV5-1, the J call TRBJ1-1; D is unclear. CDR1 and CDR2 (germline): SGHRS, YFSETQ. CDR3 length: 15 amino acids. Deletions cut 1 base from V and 0 bases from J, with 10 bases between. The CDR3 sequence is CASSLQQPLNTEAFF. CDR3 nucleotides: TGCGCCAGCAGCTTGCAACAACCTCTGAACACTGAAGCTTTCTTT.

The CDR3 loop reads CASSALTEAFF. CDR3 nucleotides: TGTGCCAGCAGCGCACTCACTGAAGCTTTCTTT. The chain carries TRBV9 and TRBJ1-1; D is ambiguous. Between the trimmed V and J ends, which lost 3 bases and 4 bases, there was a span of 4 bases. CDR3 length: 11 amino acids. CDR1 is SGDLS, CDR2 YYNGEE, per germline.